This is a list of T cell receptor beta chains from one sample in a study of T cells in Graves' hyperthyroidism and ophthalmopathy. Each CDR3 protein is one row after TCRdb ran MiXCR on the multiplex PCR reads. Of roughly 710,000 distinct CDR3 sequences listed, 30% to 40% are singletons. Sequencing input: blood. The receptors were gathered from a woman aged 40 to 50 with Graves' hyperthyroidism. The CDR3 runs from the conserved cysteine through the conserved F or W. Fields, in order: CDR3 protein, CDR3 DNA, clone size, J gene, V gene, D gene. D genes are given only for firm matches. Clone size is shown for a subset of rows, as once, few, many or a class of expanded clone.

cdr3_aa: CASRNGRYNSPLHF
cdr3_nt: TGTGCCAGCAGAAACGGACGGTATAATTCACCCCTCCACTTT
clone_size: many
j_call: TRBJ1-6
v_call: TRBV5-4
d_call: -

cdr3_aa: CASSHGQGKTEAFF
cdr3_nt: TGTGCCAGCAGTCACGGACAGGGGAAGACTGAAGCTTTCTTT
clone_size: -
j_call: TRBJ1-1
v_call: TRBV6-6
d_call: TRBD1

cdr3_aa: CASSTRGLSEKLFF
cdr3_nt: TGTGCCAGCAGCACCCGGGGGCTGAGTGAAAAACTGTTTTTT
clone_size: many
j_call: TRBJ1-4
v_call: TRBV7-9
d_call: -

cdr3_aa: CATRQGTGGRHGELFF
cdr3_nt: TGTGCCACCAGACAAGGCACAGGGGGTCGTCACGGGGAGCTGTTTTTT
clone_size: -
j_call: TRBJ2-2
v_call: TRBV24-1
d_call: TRBD1

cdr3_aa: CASSFGTGRQPQHF
cdr3_nt: TGTGCCAGCAGCTTTGGGACAGGTCGACAGCCCCAGCATTTT
clone_size: -
j_call: TRBJ1-5
v_call: TRBV7-8
d_call: TRBD1

cdr3_aa: CSAGGQVAQAFF
cdr3_nt: TGCAGTGCTGGAGGACAGGTGGCGCAAGCTTTCTTT
clone_size: many
j_call: TRBJ1-1
v_call: TRBV20-1
d_call: TRBD1

cdr3_aa: CASAIRPGADTLTDSPLHF
cdr3_nt: TGTGCCAGCGCAATTAGGCCGGGTGCAGATACCCTTACAGATTCACCCCTCCACTTT
clone_size: few
j_call: TRBJ1-6
v_call: TRBV12-3/TRBV12-4
d_call: -

cdr3_aa: CASSFGHLNQPQHF
cdr3_nt: TGTGCCAGCAGCTTCGGACATCTCAATCAGCCCCAGCATTTT
clone_size: many
j_call: TRBJ1-5
v_call: TRBV7-8
d_call: -

cdr3_aa: CASTRGGAIQETQYF
cdr3_nt: TGTGCCAGCACCAGAGGGGGGGCAATCCAAGAGACCCAGTACTTC
clone_size: -
j_call: TRBJ2-5
v_call: TRBV6-5
d_call: -

cdr3_aa: CAWSVRGRGSNTEAFF
cdr3_nt: TGTGCCTGGAGTGTACGCGGGAGAGGGAGTAACACTGAAGCTTTCTTT
clone_size: -
j_call: TRBJ1-1
v_call: TRBV30
d_call: -

cdr3_aa: CSASETVNNSPLHF
cdr3_nt: TGCAGTGCTAGTGAAACAGTGAATAATTCACCCCTCCACTTT
clone_size: few
j_call: TRBJ1-6
v_call: TRBV20-1
d_call: -

cdr3_aa: CASSDWGRGDGHTF
cdr3_nt: TGCGCCAGCAGTGATTGGGGCAGGGGCGATGGCCACACCTTC
clone_size: -
j_call: TRBJ1-2
v_call: TRBV25-1
d_call: -

cdr3_aa: CASSRGGGQPQHF
cdr3_nt: TGTGCCAGCAGCCGGGGGGGGGGCCAGCCCCAGCATTTT
clone_size: few
j_call: TRBJ1-5
v_call: TRBV7-9
d_call: -

cdr3_aa: CASSLGDNQPQHF
cdr3_nt: TGTGCCAGCAGCCTTGGTGATAATCAGCCCCAGCATTTT
clone_size: few
j_call: TRBJ1-5
v_call: TRBV6-5
d_call: -

cdr3_aa: CASSFNRYYEQYF
cdr3_nt: TGTGCCAGCAGTTTCAATAGGTACTACGAGCAGTACTTC
clone_size: -
j_call: TRBJ2-7
v_call: TRBV27
d_call: -

cdr3_aa: CATSDPGQGGYGYTF
cdr3_nt: TGTGCCACCAGTGATCCTGGACAGGGGGGGTATGGCTACACCTTC
clone_size: -
j_call: TRBJ1-2
v_call: TRBV24-1
d_call: TRBD1

cdr3_aa: CASSQDHRGPNTEAFF
cdr3_nt: TGTGCCAGCAGCCAAGATCACAGGGGCCCGAACACTGAAGCTTTCTTT
clone_size: -
j_call: TRBJ1-1
v_call: TRBV25-1
d_call: TRBD1

cdr3_aa: CASSLVTGGNTF
cdr3_nt: TGTGCCAGCAGTTTAGTTACAGGAGGAAACACCTTC
clone_size: -
j_call: TRBJ1-2
v_call: TRBV12-3/TRBV12-4
d_call: -

cdr3_aa: CASRPLAGANVLTF
cdr3_nt: TGTGCCAGTAGGCCACTTGCGGGGGCCAACGTCCTGACTTTC
clone_size: many
j_call: TRBJ2-6
v_call: TRBV19
d_call: -

cdr3_aa: CSVTGQGRAGETQYF
cdr3_nt: TGCAGCGTGACAGGACAGGGGAGGGCAGGAGAGACCCAGTACTTC
clone_size: many
j_call: TRBJ2-5
v_call: TRBV29-1
d_call: TRBD1

cdr3_aa: CAISSEGTYGYTF
cdr3_nt: TGTGCCATCAGTTCCGAGGGGACCTATGGCTACACCTTC
clone_size: many
j_call: TRBJ1-2
v_call: TRBV10-3
d_call: -

cdr3_aa: CAISREGAGNSPLHF
cdr3_nt: TGTGCCATCAGCCGGGAGGGGGCAGGAAATTCACCCCTCCACTTT
clone_size: -
j_call: TRBJ1-6
v_call: TRBV10-3
d_call: TRBD1

cdr3_aa: CASSQDRAVAGDQETQYF
cdr3_nt: TGCGCCAGCAGCCAAGATAGGGCGGTAGCGGGGGACCAAGAGACCCAGTACTTC
clone_size: -
j_call: TRBJ2-5
v_call: TRBV4-3
d_call: TRBD2

cdr3_aa: CASTLDRQELFF
cdr3_nt: TGTGCCAGCACCCTCGACAGGCAGGAGCTGTTTTTT
clone_size: few
j_call: TRBJ2-2
v_call: TRBV6-1
d_call: -

cdr3_aa: CSARTRVAYGYTF
cdr3_nt: TGCAGTGCTAGGACACGGGTCGCCTATGGCTACACCTTC
clone_size: few
j_call: TRBJ1-2
v_call: TRBV20-1
d_call: -

cdr3_aa: CASSPVERREYGYTF
cdr3_nt: TGTGCCAGCAGCCCCGTCGAGAGAAGGGAATATGGCTACACCTTC
clone_size: many
j_call: TRBJ1-2
v_call: TRBV7-9
d_call: -

cdr3_aa: CASSLSHNGYTF
cdr3_nt: TGTGCCAGCAGCTTAAGTCATAATGGCTACACCTTC
clone_size: few
j_call: TRBJ1-2
v_call: TRBV7-2
d_call: -

cdr3_aa: CASSSPRDRLFF
cdr3_nt: TGTGCCAGCAGTTCACCTCGAGATCGACTGTTTTTT
clone_size: many
j_call: TRBJ1-4
v_call: TRBV12-3/TRBV12-4
d_call: -

cdr3_aa: CASSLFTGTLGEETQYF
cdr3_nt: TGTGCCAGCAGCTTATTCACCGGGACCCTAGGGGAGGAGACCCAGTACTTC
clone_size: -
j_call: TRBJ2-5
v_call: TRBV5-6
d_call: -

cdr3_aa: CASSSSGEGDQPQHF
cdr3_nt: TGTGCCAGCAGTTCATCAGGTGAAGGAGATCAGCCCCAGCATTTT
clone_size: many
j_call: TRBJ1-5
v_call: TRBV7-9
d_call: -

cdr3_aa: CASSRRVYNSPLHF
cdr3_nt: TGTGCCAGCAGTCGAAGGGTCTATAATTCACCCCTCCACTTT
clone_size: -
j_call: TRBJ1-6
v_call: TRBV19
d_call: -

cdr3_aa: CASSVRDSPALNTEAFF
cdr3_nt: TGTGCCAGTAGTGTTAGGGACAGCCCCGCCTTGAACACTGAAGCTTTCTTT
clone_size: once
j_call: TRBJ1-1
v_call: TRBV19
d_call: TRBD1

cdr3_aa: CASSIGTSEMDF
cdr3_nt: TGTGCCAGCAGCATAGGGACATCGGAAATGGACTTC
clone_size: -
j_call: TRBJ2-5
v_call: TRBV7-6
d_call: -

cdr3_aa: CAISDGTVLTGNTIYF
cdr3_nt: TGTGCCATCAGTGACGGGACAGTGCTAACTGGAAACACCATATATTTT
clone_size: -
j_call: TRBJ1-3
v_call: TRBV10-3
d_call: TRBD1

cdr3_aa: CASSFSGRGTEAFF
cdr3_nt: TGTGCCAGTAGTTTCTCGGGGAGGGGAACTGAAGCTTTCTTT
clone_size: many
j_call: TRBJ1-1
v_call: TRBV19
d_call: -

cdr3_aa: CASSFGTANQPQHF
cdr3_nt: TGTGCCAGCAGCTTTGGGACAGCTAATCAGCCCCAGCATTTT
clone_size: many
j_call: TRBJ1-5
v_call: TRBV7-2
d_call: TRBD1

cdr3_aa: CASRLDPWPYSPLHF
cdr3_nt: TGTGCCAGCAGACTGGACCCATGGCCCTATTCACCCCTCCACTTT
clone_size: many
j_call: TRBJ1-6
v_call: TRBV6-1
d_call: -

cdr3_aa: CASSYFLGPIEAFF
cdr3_nt: TGTGCCAGCAGTTATTTTCTGGGCCCTATCGAAGCTTTCTTT
clone_size: -
j_call: TRBJ1-1
v_call: TRBV6-5
d_call: -

cdr3_aa: CASSQVADTTYGYTF
cdr3_nt: TGTGCCAGCAGCCAAGTGGCGGACACGACCTATGGCTACACCTTC
clone_size: few
j_call: TRBJ1-2
v_call: TRBV3-1
d_call: -

cdr3_aa: CASSWGGGMNTEAFF
cdr3_nt: TGTGCCAGCAGTTGGGGAGGGGGCATGAACACTGAAGCTTTCTTT
clone_size: -
j_call: TRBJ1-1
v_call: TRBV6-5
d_call: TRBD1

cdr3_aa: CATSDRGSTDTQYF
cdr3_nt: TGTGCCACCAGTGACCGAGGGTCCACAGATACGCAGTATTTT
clone_size: few
j_call: TRBJ2-3
v_call: TRBV24-1
d_call: -

cdr3_aa: CASSSPLGGTGNTEAFF
cdr3_nt: TGTGCCAGCAGCTCCCCACTTGGGGGAACGGGGAACACTGAAGCTTTCTTT
clone_size: many
j_call: TRBJ1-1
v_call: TRBV7-2
d_call: -

cdr3_aa: CASSSRDGAYDQYF
cdr3_nt: TGTGCCAGCAGTAGCCGGGACGGGGCCTACGACCAGTACTTC
clone_size: -
j_call: TRBJ2-7
v_call: TRBV12-3/TRBV12-4
d_call: -

cdr3_aa: CASSYEGDSEAFF
cdr3_nt: TGTGCCAGCAGCTATGAGGGGGACAGTGAAGCTTTCTTT
clone_size: -
j_call: TRBJ1-1
v_call: TRBV7-3
d_call: TRBD1

cdr3_aa: CATSNPGHVEAFF
cdr3_nt: TGTGCCACCAGCAACCCCGGACATGTCGAAGCTTTCTTT
clone_size: many
j_call: TRBJ1-1
v_call: TRBV15
d_call: -

cdr3_aa: CASTLTTGETQYF
cdr3_nt: TGTGCCAGCACTCTCACGACAGGGGAGACCCAGTACTTC
clone_size: -
j_call: TRBJ2-5
v_call: TRBV11-1
d_call: TRBD1

cdr3_aa: CASWIYGTEAFF
cdr3_nt: TGTGCCAGCTGGATCTACGGGACAGAAGCTTTCTTT
clone_size: -
j_call: TRBJ1-1
v_call: TRBV6-5
d_call: -

cdr3_aa: CASTSPDRGRDQPQHF
cdr3_nt: TGTGCCAGCACCTCCCCGGACAGAGGGCGAGATCAGCCCCAGCATTTT
clone_size: -
j_call: TRBJ1-5
v_call: TRBV7-4
d_call: -

cdr3_aa: CAIRERRPWEQYF
cdr3_nt: TGTGCCATCAGGGAACGACGGCCGTGGGAGCAGTACTTC
clone_size: -
j_call: TRBJ2-7
v_call: TRBV10-3
d_call: -

cdr3_aa: CSVAGPAYEQYF
cdr3_nt: TGCAGCGTTGCGGGACCGGCCTACGAGCAGTACTTC
clone_size: -
j_call: TRBJ2-7
v_call: TRBV29-1
d_call: -

cdr3_aa: CASSLTFGTGGGYTF
cdr3_nt: TGTGCCAGCAGCTTAACGTTCGGGACAGGGGGAGGCTACACCTTC
clone_size: many
j_call: TRBJ1-2
v_call: TRBV7-2
d_call: TRBD1

cdr3_aa: CASSYSSRAEAFF
cdr3_nt: TGTGCCAGCAGTTACTCGTCGCGGGCTGAAGCTTTCTTT
clone_size: -
j_call: TRBJ1-1
v_call: TRBV6-2/TRBV6-3
d_call: -